This T cell receptor (beta chain) was identified in a study of T cell responses to AZD1222 COVID-19 vaccine. General study points: Donors were mostly white British, more females; clonal diversity possibly underestimated. Spike was spanned by vaccine-associated CD4 TCRs, which were dominant at 160-218 and 743-854.

The sample holds one count of this clone. The target antigen is unknown. This CDR3 region has 12 residues. Germline values: CDR1 SGHRS, CDR2 YFSETQ. V was cut by 7 bases and J by 9 bases, with 14 bases left in between. TCRdb's copy holds only in-frame clones and misses some; the assay was immunoSEQ multiplex PCR. The top ten hold 0.9% to 1.3% of the sample, which has about 130,000 clones, roughly 89% seen once. The rearrangement uses TRBV5-1 and TRBJ2-1, with D perhaps matching TRBD2 (6 bases). This receptor was taken from an adult who received the AZD1222 COVID-19 vaccine. The sequences come from peripheral blood, collected 28 days after the second AZD1222 dose. This CDR3 is CASGGLSAEQFF. CDR3 bases: TGCGCCAGCGGGGGACTCTCCGCTGAGCAGTTCTTC. Together with reference TRBV5-1 and TRBJ2-1, the CDR3 gives the full variable domain: KAGVTQTPRYLIKTRGQQVTLSCSPISGHRSVSWYQQTPGQGLQFLFEYFSETQRNKGNFPGRFSGRQFSNSRSEMNVSTLELGDSALYLCASGGLSAEQFFGPGTRLTVL.